This TCR beta chain was captured by sequencing in a study of PD-L1 blockade in urothelial cancer. Study-wide points: Blood TCR clonality below the median before treatment was a predictor of better survival.

Noted time point: pretreatment peripheral blood. In its sample, this clone was seen once. Its antigen is as yet unknown. V gave up 3 bases and J gave up 0 bases, with 10 bases separating them. The length of the CDR3 is 15 residues. Germline-derived CDR1 and CDR2 are ENHRY and SYGVKD. Clones were sequenced by immunoSEQ multiplex PCR, and TCRdb holds only the in-frame ones, with some missing. The table shows just under 65,000 clones, with around four fifths occurring only once. The sequencing here drew on PBMCs, taken around atezolizumab (anti-PD-L1) treatment. The sequence came from an older man with urothelial cancer. The rearrangement joins TRBV10-3 to TRBJ2-3; perhaps TRBD1 as D (5 bases). As DNA, the CDR3 is TGTGCCATCAGTGAAGGGGTTTCTAGCACAGATACGCAGTATTTT. Protein sequence: CAISEGVSSTDTQYF.